The 10 T cell receptor beta chains listed next were all sequenced from one sample in a study of blood T cell repertoires in COVID-19 (dated by TCRdb to the early 2020s). The library relied on the immunoSEQ multiplex PCR assay. TCRdb's version of the immuneACCESS table is confined to in-frame rearrangements and falls short of the full clone set. An unresolved V gene accounts for under half of the shortfall where checked; the remainder is of unknown origin. Counted in this sample were around 78,000 clones; around four fifths of them appeared once. The ten largest clones add up to around 9.4% of the sample. Input material: peripheral blood. The receptor source for this set is a human donor in a cohort sampled during active COVID-19.

The J gene is TRBJ2-7, the V gene TRBV30; possible D gene TRBD1, 5 bases. Trimming took 3 bases from V and 0 from J, leaving 6 bases between them. CDR3 length: 12 amino acids. Looked up from germline, CDR1 is GTSNPN and CDR2 is SVGIG (reference sequence). The CDR3 is CAWRDTSYEQYF. For the CDR3, the DNA is TGTGCCTGGAGGGACACCTCCTACGAGCAGTACTTC.

Only one count was recorded for this clone. As DNA, the CDR3 is TGTGCCAGCAGAGCCGAACTAGCTGGGGGAGATGAGCAGTTCTTC. Protein: CASRAELAGGDEQFF. The chain is built from TRBV6-6 and TRBJ2-1; possible D gene TRBD2, 6 bases. The CDR3 runs 15 residues. The V gene's germline CDR1 is MNHNY and CDR2 SVGAGI (reference sequence). Trimming pared 6 bases from V and 8 bases from J, leaving 20 bases between.

The rearrangement uses TRBV2 and TRBJ1-4, with a weak D call TRBD1 (5 bases). The germline V gene encodes CDR1 SNHLY and CDR2 FYNNEI. There are 13 residues in the CDR3. Deletions cut 7 bases from V and 4 bases from J, with 10 bases between. CDR3 region: CASKGPFNEKLFF. The CDR3, as DNA: TGTGCCAGCAAGGGGCCGTTTAATGAAAAACTGTTTTTT.

This clone was detected a few times. The V and J genes are TRBV5-1 and TRBJ2-3; 9 bases match TRBD2. The CDR3 contains 17 residues. Germline CDR1 SGHRS, CDR2 YFSETQ. The J segment lost 6 bases and the V segment lost 4 bases, leaving 15 bases of the junction unmatched. The CDR3 loop reads CASSARPSGGPTDTQYF. Written as DNA, the CDR3 is TGCGCCAGCAGCGCACGACCCAGCGGGGGGCCGACGGATACGCAGTATTTT.

The J gene is TRBJ1-4, the V gene TRBV7-8; D gene uncertain. In germline, CDR1 is SGHVS, CDR2 FQNEAQ. This CDR3 has 15 residues. The germline V and J ends were trimmed by 5 bases and 1 base, with 11 bases remaining between them. In DNA form, the CDR3 reads TGTGCCAGCAGCACCCGGGCGGGAACTAATGAAAAACTGTTTTTT. Protein: CASSTRAGTNEKLFF. Full variable domain (outside the CDR3, taken from reference TRBV7-8 and TRBJ1-4): GAGVSQSPRYKVAKRGQDVALRCDPISGHVSLFWYQQALGQGPEFLTYFQNEAQLDKSGLPSDRFFAERPEGSVSTLKIQRTQQEDSAVYLCASSTRAGTNEKLFFGSGTQLSVL.

The V gene is TRBV11-2, the J gene TRBJ2-5; 9 bases map to TRBD2. The germline V gene has CDR1 SGHAT and CDR2 FQNNGV. The CDR3 is 16 amino acids. V gave up 4 bases and J gave up 2 bases; unmatched junction bases: 8. The CDR3 DNA is TGTGCCAGCAGCTCTAAGGGACTAGCCCTTCAAGAGACCCAGTACTTC. This encodes CASSSKGLALQETQYF.

This clone was detected only a few times. The chain couples TRBV7-9 to TRBJ1-4; tentatively, D is TRBD1 (5 bases). This CDR3 is 13 amino acids long. The ends were cut back, 3 bases at V and 8 bases at J, with 10 bases in the middle. Germline CDR1 and CDR2: SEHNR and FQNEAQ (reference sequence). CDR3 DNA sequence: TGTGCCAGCAGCTTGGGGGGAAGCGAAAAACTGTTTTTT. Translating gives CASSLGGSEKLFF.

This clone was counted only a few times. The V call is TRBV5-1, the J call TRBJ2-5, with 12 nucleotides matching TRBD2. V dropped 3 bases and J dropped 1; count of bases not matched to a gene: 4. The CDR3 is 16 amino acids. Germline-derived CDR1 and CDR2 are SGHRS and YFSETQ. In DNA form, the CDR3 reads TGCGCCAGCAGCTCCCAACTAGCGGGGGGCCAAGAGACCCAGTACTTC. Translated, it gives CASSSQLAGGQETQYF.

The chain carries TRBV4-1 and TRBJ2-6, with TRBD2 matching 11 bases. CDR1 and CDR2 from the germline V gene are MGHRA and YSYEKL. The junction had 12 bases not matched to a gene; V was cut back by 5 bases and J by 0 bases. The CDR3 loop spans 20 amino acids. The DNA of the CDR3 is TGCGCCAGCAGCTACCTTCACTCCGGGACTAGCGGCTCTGGGGCCAACGTCCTGACTTTC. Its translation is CASSYLHSGTSGSGANVLTF.

This clone was counted a few times. This rearrangement joins TRBV5-1 to TRBJ2-7; 9 bases map to TRBD1. V trimming: 4 bases; J trimming: 5 bases; junction bases outside the gene matches: 10. CDR1 and CDR2 from the germline V gene are SGHRS and YFSETQ. The CDR3 is made up of 15 amino acids. CDR3 sequence: CASSPLTGGINEQYF. In DNA form, the CDR3 reads TGCGCCAGCAGCCCGCTGACAGGGGGGATCAACGAGCAGTACTTC.